Listed here is a single TCR beta chain. This CDR3 is built from 16 residues. Trimming at V came to 6 bases and at J to 10 bases, leaving 12 bases not matched to a gene. Germline CDR1 and CDR2: MNHEY and SMNVEV (reference sequence). The sample originates from a study of blood T cell repertoires in COVID-19. The data were produced by immunoSEQ multiplex PCR, yet TCRdb's version contains in-frame clones alone and is incomplete. The table has about 45,000 clones, about 80% seen once. The specimen sequenced was peripheral blood. The chain recombines TRBV27 with TRBJ1-6, with 10 bases fitting TRBD1. The sequence came from a human donor in a cohort sampled during active COVID-19. The CDR3 protein is CASSKTGGGFRSPLHF. In DNA, the CDR3 is TGTGCCAGCAGCAAGACAGGGGGCGGCTTTCGCTCACCCCTCCACTTT.